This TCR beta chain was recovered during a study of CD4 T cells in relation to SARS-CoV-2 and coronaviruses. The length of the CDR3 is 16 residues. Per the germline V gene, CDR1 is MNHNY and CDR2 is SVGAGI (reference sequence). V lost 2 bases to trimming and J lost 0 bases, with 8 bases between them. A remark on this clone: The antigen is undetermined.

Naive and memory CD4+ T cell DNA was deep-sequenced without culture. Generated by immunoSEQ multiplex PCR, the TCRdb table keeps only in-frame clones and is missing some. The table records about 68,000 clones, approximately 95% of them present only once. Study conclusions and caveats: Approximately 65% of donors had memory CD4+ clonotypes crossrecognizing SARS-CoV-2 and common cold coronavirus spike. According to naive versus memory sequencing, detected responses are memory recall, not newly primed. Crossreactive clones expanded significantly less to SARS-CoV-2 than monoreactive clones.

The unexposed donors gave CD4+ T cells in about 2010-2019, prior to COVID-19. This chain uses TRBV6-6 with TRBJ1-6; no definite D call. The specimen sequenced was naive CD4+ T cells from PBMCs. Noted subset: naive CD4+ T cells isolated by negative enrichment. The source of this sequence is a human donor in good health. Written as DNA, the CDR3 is TGTGCCAGCAGTTACGAGGTCAGCTCCTATAATTCACCCCTCCACTTT. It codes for CASSYEVSSYNSPLHF.